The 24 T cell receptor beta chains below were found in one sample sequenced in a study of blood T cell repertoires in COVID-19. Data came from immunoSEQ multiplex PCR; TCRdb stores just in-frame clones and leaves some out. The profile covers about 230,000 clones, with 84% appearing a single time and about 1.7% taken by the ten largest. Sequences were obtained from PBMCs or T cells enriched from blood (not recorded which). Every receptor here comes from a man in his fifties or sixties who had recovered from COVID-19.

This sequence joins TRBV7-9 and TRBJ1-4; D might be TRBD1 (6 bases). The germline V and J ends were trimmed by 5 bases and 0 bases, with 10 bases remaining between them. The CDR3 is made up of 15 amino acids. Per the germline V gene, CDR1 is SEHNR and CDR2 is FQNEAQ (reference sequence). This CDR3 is CASSPRTATNEKLFF. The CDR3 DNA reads TGTGCCAGCAGCCCCCGGACAGCAACTAATGAAAAACTGTTTTTT.

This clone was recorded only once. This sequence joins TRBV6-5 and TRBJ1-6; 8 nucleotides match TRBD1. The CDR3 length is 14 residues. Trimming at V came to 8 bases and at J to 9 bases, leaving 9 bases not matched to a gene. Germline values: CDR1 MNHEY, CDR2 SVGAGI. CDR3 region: CASGTLGTGSPLHF. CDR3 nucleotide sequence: TGTGCCAGCGGAACCCTCGGGACAGGTTCACCCCTCCACTTT.

Here the CDR3 reads CASGLGASRVREQFF. CDR3 nucleotide sequence: TGTGCTAGTGGTTTGGGGGCCTCCCGAGTACGTGAGCAGTTCTTC. This chain joins TRBV12-5 and TRBJ2-1; D unclear. Germline V gives CDR1 LGHNT, CDR2 FRNRAP. CDR3 length equals 15 residues. The V gene lost 1 base and the J gene lost 9 bases, with 16 bases spanning the gap.

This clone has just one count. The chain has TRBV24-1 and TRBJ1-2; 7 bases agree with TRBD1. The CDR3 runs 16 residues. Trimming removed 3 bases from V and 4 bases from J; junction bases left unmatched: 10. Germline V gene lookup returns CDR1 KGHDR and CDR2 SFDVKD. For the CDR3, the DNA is TGTGCCACCAGTGATCCGCGACAGGGAGAGGGCTATGGCTACACCTTC. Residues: CATSDPRQGEGYGYTF.

The CDR3 region is CASSQQGLSGNTIYF. DNA for the CDR3: TGTGCCAGCAGTCAACAGGGGTTATCTGGAAACACCATATATTTT. The rearrangement joins TRBV6-6 to TRBJ1-3; 7 positions match TRBD1. V was pared by 5 bases and J by 1 base, with 5 bases of the junction left unmatched. This CDR3 has 15 amino acids. Germline V gene lookup returns CDR1 MNHNY and CDR2 SVGAGI (reference sequence).

The CDR3 DNA follows: TGTGCCAGCAGCCCTAATTTGGATACGCAGTATTTT. This gives the protein CASSPNLDTQYF. The chain joins TRBV11-2 to TRBJ2-3; no firm D call. The V gene's germline CDR1 is SGHAT and CDR2 FQNNGV. The CDR3 length is 12 residues. Trimming left V 5 bases short and J 6 bases short, with 9 bases between.

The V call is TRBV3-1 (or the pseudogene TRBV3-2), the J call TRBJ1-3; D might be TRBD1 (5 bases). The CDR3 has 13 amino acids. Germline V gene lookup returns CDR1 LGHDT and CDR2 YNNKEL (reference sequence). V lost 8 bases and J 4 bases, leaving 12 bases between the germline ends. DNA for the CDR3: TGTGCCAGCCAGGACATTTCCGGAAACACCATATATTTT. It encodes CASQDISGNTIYF.

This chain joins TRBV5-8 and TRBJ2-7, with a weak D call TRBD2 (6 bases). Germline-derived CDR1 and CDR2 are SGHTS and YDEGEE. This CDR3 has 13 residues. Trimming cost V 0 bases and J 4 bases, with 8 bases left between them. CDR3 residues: CASSLVGRYEQYF. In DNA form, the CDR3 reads TGTGCCAGCAGCTTGGTAGGGAGGTACGAGCAGTACTTC. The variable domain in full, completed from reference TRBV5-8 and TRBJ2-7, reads EAGVTQSPTHLIKTRGQQATLRCSPISGHTSVYWYQQALGLGLQFLLWYDEGEERNRGNFPPRFSGRQFPNYSSELNVNALELEDSALYLCASSLVGRYEQYFGPGTRLTVT.

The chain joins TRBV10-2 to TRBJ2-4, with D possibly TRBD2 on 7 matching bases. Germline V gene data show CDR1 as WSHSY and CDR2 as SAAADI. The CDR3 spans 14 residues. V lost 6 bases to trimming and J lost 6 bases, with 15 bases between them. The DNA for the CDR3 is TGCGCCAGCAGATCGGGGGGCCTGGGAAACATTCAGTACTTC. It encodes CASRSGGLGNIQYF.

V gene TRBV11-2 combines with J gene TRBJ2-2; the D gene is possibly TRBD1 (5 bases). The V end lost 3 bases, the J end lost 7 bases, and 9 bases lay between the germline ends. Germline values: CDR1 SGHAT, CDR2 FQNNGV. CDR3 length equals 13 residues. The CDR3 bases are TGTGCCAGCAGCTTCCAGGGTGGCGGGGAGCTGTTTTTT. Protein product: CASSFQGGGELFF.

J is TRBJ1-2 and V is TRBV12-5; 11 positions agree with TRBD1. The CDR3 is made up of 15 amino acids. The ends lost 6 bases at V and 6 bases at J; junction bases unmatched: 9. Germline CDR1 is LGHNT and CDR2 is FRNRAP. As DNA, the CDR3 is TGTGCTAGTGGGGCTATGGGGGGACAGGGGGATGGCTACACCTTC. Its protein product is CASGAMGGQGDGYTF.

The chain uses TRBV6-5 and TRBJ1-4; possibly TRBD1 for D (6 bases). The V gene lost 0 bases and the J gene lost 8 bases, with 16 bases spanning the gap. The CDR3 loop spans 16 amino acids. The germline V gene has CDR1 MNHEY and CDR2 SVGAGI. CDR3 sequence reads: CASSYSMLGAREKLFF. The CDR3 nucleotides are TGTGCCAGCAGTTACTCGATGCTGGGGGCGAGGGAAAAACTGTTTTTT.

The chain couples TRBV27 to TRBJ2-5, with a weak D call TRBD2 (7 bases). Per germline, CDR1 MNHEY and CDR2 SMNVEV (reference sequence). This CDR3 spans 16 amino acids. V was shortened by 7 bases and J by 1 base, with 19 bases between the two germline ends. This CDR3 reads CASTTLGGGPQETQYF. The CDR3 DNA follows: TGTGCCAGCACCACCTTGGGCGGGGGCCCCCAAGAGACCCAGTACTTC.

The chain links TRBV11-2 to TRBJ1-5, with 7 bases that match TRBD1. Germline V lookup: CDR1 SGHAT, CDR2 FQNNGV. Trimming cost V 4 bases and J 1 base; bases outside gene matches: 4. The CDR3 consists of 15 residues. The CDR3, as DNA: TGTGCCAGCAGCTCTGGGACAGCAAGCAATCAGCCCCAGCATTTT. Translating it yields CASSSGTASNQPQHF.

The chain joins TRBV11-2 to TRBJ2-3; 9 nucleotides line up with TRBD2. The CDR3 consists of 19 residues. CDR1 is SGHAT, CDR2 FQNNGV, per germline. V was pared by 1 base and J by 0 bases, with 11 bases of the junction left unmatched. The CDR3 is CASSLGLWTSAISTDTQYF. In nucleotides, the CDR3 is TGTGCCAGCAGCTTAGGTTTGTGGACTAGCGCCATCAGCACAGATACGCAGTATTTT.

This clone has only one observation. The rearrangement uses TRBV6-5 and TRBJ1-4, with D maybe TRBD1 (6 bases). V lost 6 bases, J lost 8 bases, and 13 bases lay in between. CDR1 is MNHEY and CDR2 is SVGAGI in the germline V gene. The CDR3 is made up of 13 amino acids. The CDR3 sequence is CASSAGGREKLFF. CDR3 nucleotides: TGTGCCAGCAGCGCGGGGGGGCGAGAAAAACTGTTTTTT.

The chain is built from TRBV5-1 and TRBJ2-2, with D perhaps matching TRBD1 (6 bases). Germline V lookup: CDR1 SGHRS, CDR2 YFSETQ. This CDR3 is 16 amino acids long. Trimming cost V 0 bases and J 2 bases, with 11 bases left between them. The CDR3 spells CASSLVGAVNTGELFF. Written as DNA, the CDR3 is TGCGCCAGCAGCTTGGTGGGGGCCGTTAACACCGGGGAGCTGTTTTTT.

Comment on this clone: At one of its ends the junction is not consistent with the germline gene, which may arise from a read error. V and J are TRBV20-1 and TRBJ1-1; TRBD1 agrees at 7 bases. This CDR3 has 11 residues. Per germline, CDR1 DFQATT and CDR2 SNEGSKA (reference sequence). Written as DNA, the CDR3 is TGCAGTGCTAGAGCGGAGGGGGCGCGGGCCTTT. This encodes CSARAEGARAF.

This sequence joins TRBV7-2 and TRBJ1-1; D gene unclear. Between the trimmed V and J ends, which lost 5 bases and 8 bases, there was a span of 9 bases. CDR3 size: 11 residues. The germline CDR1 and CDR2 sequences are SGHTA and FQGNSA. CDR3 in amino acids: CASSRTREAFF. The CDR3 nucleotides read TGTGCCAGCAGCCGTACAAGAGAAGCTTTCTTT.

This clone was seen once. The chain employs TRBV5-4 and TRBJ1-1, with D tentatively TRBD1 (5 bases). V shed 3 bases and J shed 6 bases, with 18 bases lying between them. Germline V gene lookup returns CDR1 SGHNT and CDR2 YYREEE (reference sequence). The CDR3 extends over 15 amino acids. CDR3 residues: CASSSSGPKRPEAFF. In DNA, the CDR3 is TGTGCCAGCAGCTCTTCAGGGCCCAAACGACCTGAAGCTTTCTTT. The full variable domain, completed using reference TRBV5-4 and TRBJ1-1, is ETGVTQSPTHLIKTRGQQVTLRCSSQSGHNTVSWYQQALGQGPQFIFQYYREEENGRGNFPPRFSGLQFPNYSSELNVNALELDDSALYLCASSSSGPKRPEAFFGQGTRLTVV.

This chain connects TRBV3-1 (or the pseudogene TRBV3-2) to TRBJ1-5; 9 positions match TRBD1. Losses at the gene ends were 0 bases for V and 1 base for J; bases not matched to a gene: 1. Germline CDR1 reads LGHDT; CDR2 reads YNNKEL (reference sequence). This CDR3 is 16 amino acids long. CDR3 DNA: TGTGCCAGCAGCCAAGAGACAGGGGGGAGCAATCAGCCCCAGCATTTT. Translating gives CASSQETGGSNQPQHF.

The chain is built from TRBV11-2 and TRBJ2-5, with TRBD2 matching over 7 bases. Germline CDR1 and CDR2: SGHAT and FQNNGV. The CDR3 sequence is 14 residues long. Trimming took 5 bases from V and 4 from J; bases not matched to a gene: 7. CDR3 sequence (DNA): TGTGCCAGCAGCGGGGCGAGGGAGGGAGAGACCCAGTACTTC. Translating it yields CASSGAREGETQYF.

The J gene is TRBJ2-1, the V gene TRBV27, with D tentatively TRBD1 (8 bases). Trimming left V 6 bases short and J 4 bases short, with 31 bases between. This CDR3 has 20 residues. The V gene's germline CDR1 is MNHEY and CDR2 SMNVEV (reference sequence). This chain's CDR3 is CASSIPPGQVGTTQYNEQFF. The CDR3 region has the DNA TGTGCCAGCAGCATTCCCCCGGGACAGGTAGGGACTACTCAATACAATGAGCAGTTCTTC.

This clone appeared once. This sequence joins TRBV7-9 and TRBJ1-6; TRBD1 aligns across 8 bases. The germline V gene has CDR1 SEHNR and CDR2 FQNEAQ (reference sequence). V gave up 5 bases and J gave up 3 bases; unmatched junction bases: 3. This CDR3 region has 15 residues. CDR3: CASSVQGDYNSPLHF. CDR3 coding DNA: TGTGCCAGCAGCGTACAGGGGGACTATAATTCACCCCTCCACTTT.